The next 18 T cell receptor beta chains were all read from a single sample in a study of beta chain features in type 1 diabetes. General observations from the study: People with Type 1 diabetes carried modestly yet significantly shorter TCRB CDR3s in all four CD4+ subsets.

Reverse transcribing all isolated RNA meant expressed TCRB transcripts were sequenced. Only in-frame clones appear in the TCRdb table, and some are missing; sequencing was by immunoSEQ multiplex PCR. The sample includes 130,000 or so clones, about 17% of them seen just once. Antigens for these TCRs are unknown. The sequencing input was central memory CD4+ T cells from blood. These receptor sequences come from a man aged 25-45 years with type 1 diabetes.

This clone has just a few counts. This rearrangement joins TRBV5-1 to TRBJ1-1; D remains ambiguous. Germline V lookup: CDR1 SGHRS, CDR2 YFSETQ. There are 15 residues in the CDR3. Trimming took off 5 bases at V and 4 bases at J, with 18 bases between the two ends. CDR3 protein: CASRSRESYSTEAFF. The CDR3 coding sequence is TGCGCCAGCAGGTCACGGGAAAGTTATAGCACTGAAGCTTTCTTT.

V is TRBV19 and J is TRBJ1-5; TRBD1 is a possible D gene (6 bases). Germline V gene data show CDR1 as LNHDA and CDR2 as SQIVND (reference sequence). Between the trimmed V and J ends, which lost 2 bases and 1 base, there was a span of 6 bases. This CDR3 has 14 amino acids. DNA for the CDR3: TGTGCCAGTAGTATACAGGGGAGCAATCAGCCCCAGCATTTT. Translating it yields CASSIQGSNQPQHF.

Concerning this clone: Within the sample, other DNA sequences also encode this same CDR3. The rearrangement links TRBV7-2 to TRBJ2-5; D is perhaps TRBD1 (7 bases). Germline V CDR1 and CDR2: SGHTA, FQGNSA. The CDR3 totals 13 residues. V lost 5 bases, J lost 4 bases, and 11 bases lay in between. The chain's CDR3 is CASSRQGGETQYF. For the CDR3, the DNA is TGTGCCAGCAGCCGACAGGGAGGAGAGACCCAGTACTTC.

V and J are TRBV7-9 and TRBJ2-3; D possibly corresponds to TRBD1 (6 bases). The CDR3 length is 14 residues. Per the germline V gene, CDR1 is SEHNR and CDR2 is FQNEAQ (reference sequence). The germline V and J ends were trimmed by 3 bases and 4 bases, with 11 bases remaining between them. The CDR3 bases are TGTGCCAGCAGCTTGTACAGGGCGTCAGATACGCAGTATTTT. This sequence encodes CASSLYRASDTQYF.

The rearrangement joins TRBV29-1 to TRBJ1-1, with TRBD1 as a possible D gene (5 bases). Germline V gene lookup returns CDR1 SQVTM and CDR2 ANQGSEA. This CDR3 is built from 13 residues. V lost 7 bases to trimming and J lost 1 base, with 13 bases between them. CDR3 nucleotide sequence: TGCAGCGCTAGTACAACAGGGAACACTGAAGCTTTCTTT. Its translation is CSASTTGNTEAFF.

This rearrangement joins TRBV15 to TRBJ1-2; D gene unclear. Trimming stripped 0 bases from V and 2 bases from J, with 25 bases between. The length of the CDR3 is 20 residues. CDR1 and CDR2 from the germline V gene are LNHNV and YYDKDF (reference sequence). The CDR3 DNA is TGTGCCACCAGCAGAGATGAGGGCGGTCGTGCGGTGTCGTGGAACTATGGCTACACCTTC. Translated, it gives CATSRDEGGRAVSWNYGYTF.

This sequence joins TRBV15 and TRBJ1-2, with D possibly matching TRBD1 (5 bases). Trimming removed 1 base at V and 2 bases at J, with 8 bases between. The V gene's germline CDR1 is LNHNV and CDR2 YYDKDF (reference sequence). This CDR3 is built from 14 residues. CDR3 residues: CATSRGGGNYGYTF. For the CDR3, the DNA is TGTGCCACCAGCAGAGGCGGGGGAAACTATGGCTACACCTTC.

Concerning this clone itself: Since a far larger clone is one base different, this is likely a read error. The V and J genes are TRBV2 and TRBJ2-6; no firm D call. V lost 7 bases, J lost 0 bases, and 1 base lay in between. This CDR3 region has 12 residues. Germline assignment: CDR1 SNHLY and CDR2 FYNNEI. The CDR3 reads CASNSGANVLTF. For the CDR3, the DNA is TGTGCCAGCAACTCTGGGGCCAACGTCCTGACTTTC.

The J gene is TRBJ2-1, the V gene TRBV4-1; unclear D gene. The germline V gene encodes CDR1 MGHRA and CDR2 YSYEKL. The V gene lost 8 bases and the J gene lost 5 bases, with 7 bases spanning the gap. The CDR3 is 11 amino acids. Written as DNA, the CDR3 is TGCGCCAGCGGTAAAAACAATGAGCAGTTCTTC. Its protein product is CASGKNNEQFF.

This clone came up a few times. This chain links TRBV11-3 with TRBJ1-1; no definite D call. The CDR3 is 12 amino acids. Trimming took off 5 bases at V and 1 base at J, with 5 bases between the two ends. Germline V gene lookup returns CDR1 SGHNT and CDR2 YENEEA. CDR3 protein: CASSRGNTEAFF. The DNA of the CDR3 is TGTGCCAGCAGCCGGGGGAACACTGAAGCTTTCTTT.

This clone occurred a few times. The chain carries TRBV7-2 and TRBJ2-1; unclear D gene. Germline V gene data show CDR1 as SGHTA and CDR2 as FQGNSA. V was pared by 5 bases and J by 2 bases, with 10 bases between. The CDR3 loop spans 14 amino acids. The CDR3, as DNA: TGTGCCAGCAGCCCATCTGAACCCTACAATGAGCAGTTCTTC. As protein: CASSPSEPYNEQFF.

This chain connects TRBV30 to TRBJ1-6; tentatively, D is TRBD1 (5 bases). Deletions cut 2 bases from V and 10 bases from J, with 12 bases between. The CDR3 contains 13 residues. The germline V gene encodes CDR1 GTSNPN and CDR2 SVGIG (reference sequence). The CDR3 bases are TGTGCCTGGAGTAGCGGGGGAGGGTCACCCCTCCACTTT. This gives the protein CAWSSGGGSPLHF. The full variable domain, with the rest looked up from reference TRBV30 and TRBJ1-6, is SQTIHQWPATLVQPVGSPLSLECTVEGTSNPNLYWYRQAAGRGLQLLFYSVGIGQISSEVPQNLSASRPQDRQFILSSKKLLLSDSGFYLCAWSSGGGSPLHFGNGTRLTVT.

The chain uses TRBV7-2 and TRBJ2-3; D gene uncertain. Trimming stripped 5 bases from V and 0 bases from J, with 9 bases between. Germline CDR1 and CDR2: SGHTA and FQGNSA. The length of the CDR3 is 14 residues. The CDR3 DNA reads as TGTGCCAGCAGCCCGACTTCTAGCACAGATACGCAGTATTTT. It codes for CASSPTSSTDTQYF.

The rearrangement links TRBV29-1 to TRBJ1-2; tentative D call: TRBD1 (5 bases). This CDR3 is built from 13 residues. CDR1 and CDR2 (germline): SQVTM, ANQGSEA. Trimming took off 1 base at V and 3 bases at J, with 9 bases between the two ends. The CDR3 loop reads CSVEVTEHYGYTF. The CDR3 DNA reads TGCAGCGTTGAAGTGACAGAACACTATGGCTACACCTTC.

This clone was observed a few times. The genes are TRBV5-1 and TRBJ1-4, with unresolved D. This CDR3 has 14 residues. V lost 8 bases to trimming and J lost 7 bases, with 18 bases between them. CDR1 and CDR2 (germline): SGHRS, YFSETQ. CDR3 coding DNA: TGCGCCAGTACCCCGGCAGGCGCCGCTGAAAAACTGTTTTTT. It specifies CASTPAGAAEKLFF.

This chain connects TRBV7-2 to TRBJ2-1; 14 nucleotides agree with TRBD2. Germline CDR1 is SGHTA and CDR2 is FQGNSA. With 1 base clipped from V and 9 bases from J, the junction kept 2 bases outside the gene matches. The CDR3 loop spans 15 amino acids. The CDR3 DNA is TGTGCCAGCAGCTTAGTAGGACTAGCGGGGGGTGAGCAGTTCTTC. As protein: CASSLVGLAGGEQFF.

The rearrangement uses TRBV5-4 and TRBJ2-5, with D uncertain. The CDR3 totals 16 residues. Germline V gene lookup returns CDR1 SGHNT and CDR2 YYREEE (reference sequence). Trimming pared 0 bases from V and 5 bases from J, leaving 17 bases between. This CDR3 is CASSLAFAPSRETQYF. CDR3 coding DNA: TGTGCCAGCAGCTTGGCCTTCGCTCCAAGCAGGGAGACCCAGTACTTC.

The chain joins TRBV5-1 to TRBJ2-5; 10 bases line up with TRBD2. Trimming removed 2 bases from V and 3 bases from J; junction bases left unmatched: 4. The CDR3 is made up of 15 amino acids. The germline V gene encodes CDR1 SGHRS and CDR2 YFSETQ. Here the CDR3 DNA reads TGCGCCAGCAGCTTTAACGGACTAGCGGAAGAGACCCAGTACTTC. Protein sequence: CASSFNGLAEETQYF. The full variable domain, completed using reference TRBV5-1 and TRBJ2-5, is KAGVTQTPRYLIKTRGQQVTLSCSPISGHRSVSWYQQTPGQGLQFLFEYFSETQRNKGNFPGRFSGRQFSNSRSEMNVSTLELGDSALYLCASSFNGLAEETQYFGPGTRLLVL.